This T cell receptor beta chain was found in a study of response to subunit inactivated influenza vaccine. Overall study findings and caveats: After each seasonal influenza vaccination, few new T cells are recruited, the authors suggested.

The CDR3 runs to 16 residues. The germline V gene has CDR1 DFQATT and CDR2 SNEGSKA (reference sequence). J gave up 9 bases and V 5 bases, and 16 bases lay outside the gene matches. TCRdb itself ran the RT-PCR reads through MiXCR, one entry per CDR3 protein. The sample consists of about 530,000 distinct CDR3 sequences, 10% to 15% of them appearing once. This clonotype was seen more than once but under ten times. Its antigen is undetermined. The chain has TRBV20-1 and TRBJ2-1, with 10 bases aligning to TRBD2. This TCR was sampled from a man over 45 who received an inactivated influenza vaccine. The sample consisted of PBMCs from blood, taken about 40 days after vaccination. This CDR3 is CSASPPSGRAGGEQFF. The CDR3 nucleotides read TGCAGTGCTTCGCCCCCAAGCGGGAGGGCCGGAGGTGAGCAGTTCTTC.